This entry features one T cell receptor (beta chain) sequence. Clones were read by immunoSEQ multiplex PCR, and TCRdb kept only the in-frame ones, dropping some. The sample lists about 140,000 clones, approximately 86% seen once, with more than 1.5% in the top ten. The sample comes from a study of blood T cell repertoires in COVID-19. The CDR3 sequence is 16 residues long. Trimming took off 4 bases at V and 5 bases at J, with 19 bases between the two ends. Looked up from germline, CDR1 is SGHTS and CDR2 is YDEGEE. The clonotype was recovered from a woman in her fifties or sixties with acute or convalescent COVID-19. The chain has TRBV5-8 and TRBJ2-4, with D maybe TRBD1 (6 bases). The sample was peripheral blood. The CDR3: CASSPGVIHSENIQYF. The CDR3 coding sequence is TGTGCCAGCAGCCCAGGGGTAATTCATTCGGAAAACATTCAGTACTTC.